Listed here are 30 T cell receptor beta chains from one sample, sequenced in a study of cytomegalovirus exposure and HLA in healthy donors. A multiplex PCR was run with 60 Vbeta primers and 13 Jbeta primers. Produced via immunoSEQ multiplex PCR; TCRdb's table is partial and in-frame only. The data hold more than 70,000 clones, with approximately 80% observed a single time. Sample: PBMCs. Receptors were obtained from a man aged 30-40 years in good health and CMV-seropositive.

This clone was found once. CDR3 protein: CASSLGALSGNTIYF. CDR3 nucleotides: TGTGCCAGCAGCTTAGGGGCTCTCTCTGGAAACACCATATATTTT. V is TRBV7-6 and J is TRBJ1-3; D remains ambiguous. The germline V and J ends were trimmed by 1 base and 0 bases, with 7 bases remaining between them. This CDR3 contains 15 residues. Germline values: CDR1 SGHVS, CDR2 FNYEAQ. The entire variable domain, with the rest obtained from reference TRBV7-6 and TRBJ1-3, is as follows: GAGVSQSPRYKVTKRGQDVALRCDPISGHVSLYWYRQALGQGPEFLTYFNYEAQQDKSGLPNDRFSAERPEGSISTLTIQRTEQRDSAMYRCASSLGALSGNTIYFGEGSWLTVV.

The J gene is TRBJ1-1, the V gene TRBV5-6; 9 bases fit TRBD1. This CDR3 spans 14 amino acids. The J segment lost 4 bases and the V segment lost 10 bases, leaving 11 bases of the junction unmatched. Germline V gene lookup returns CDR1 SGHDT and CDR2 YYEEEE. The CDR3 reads CAGGRQGGGTEAFF. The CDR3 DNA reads TGTGCCGGGGGAAGACAGGGGGGAGGCACTGAAGCTTTCTTT.

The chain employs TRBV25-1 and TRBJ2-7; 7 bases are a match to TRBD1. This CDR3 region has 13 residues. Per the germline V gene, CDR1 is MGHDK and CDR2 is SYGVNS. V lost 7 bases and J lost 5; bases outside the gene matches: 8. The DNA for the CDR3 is TGTGCCAGCAAGAGACAGGGAAGAGACGAGCAGTACTTC. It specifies CASKRQGRDEQYF.

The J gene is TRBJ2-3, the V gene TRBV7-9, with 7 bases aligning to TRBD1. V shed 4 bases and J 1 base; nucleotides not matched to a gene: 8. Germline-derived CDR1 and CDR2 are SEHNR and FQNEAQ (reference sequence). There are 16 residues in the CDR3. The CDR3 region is CASSSRTGSRTDTQYF. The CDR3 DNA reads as TGTGCCAGCAGCTCGAGGACAGGTTCCCGCACAGATACGCAGTATTTT.

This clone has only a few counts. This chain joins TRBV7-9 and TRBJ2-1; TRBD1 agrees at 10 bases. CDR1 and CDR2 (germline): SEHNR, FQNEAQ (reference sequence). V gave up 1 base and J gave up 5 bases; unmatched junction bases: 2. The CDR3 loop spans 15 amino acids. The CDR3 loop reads CASSLGQGAHNEQFF. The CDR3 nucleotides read TGTGCCAGCAGCTTAGGACAGGGGGCTCACAATGAGCAGTTCTTC.

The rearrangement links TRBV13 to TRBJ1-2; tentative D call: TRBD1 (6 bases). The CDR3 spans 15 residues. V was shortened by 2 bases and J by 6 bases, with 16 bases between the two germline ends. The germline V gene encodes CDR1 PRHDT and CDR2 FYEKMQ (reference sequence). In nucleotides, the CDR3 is TGTGCCAGCAGCTTACCGACAGGACCCATGGATGGCTACACCTTC. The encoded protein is CASSLPTGPMDGYTF.

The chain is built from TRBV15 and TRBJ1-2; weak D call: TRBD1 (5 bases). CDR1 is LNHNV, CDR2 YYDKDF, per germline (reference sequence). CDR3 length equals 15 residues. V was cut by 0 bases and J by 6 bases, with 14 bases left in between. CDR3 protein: CATSREMWGDDGYTF. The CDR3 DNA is TGTGCCACCAGCAGAGAAATGTGGGGGGACGATGGCTACACCTTC.

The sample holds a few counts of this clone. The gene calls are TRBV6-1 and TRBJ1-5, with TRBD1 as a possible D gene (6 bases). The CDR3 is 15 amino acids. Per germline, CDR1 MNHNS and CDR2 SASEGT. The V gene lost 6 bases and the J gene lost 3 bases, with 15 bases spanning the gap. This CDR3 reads CASSDPQGPNQPQHF. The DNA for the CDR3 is TGTGCCAGCAGCGACCCACAGGGTCCCAATCAGCCCCAGCATTTT.

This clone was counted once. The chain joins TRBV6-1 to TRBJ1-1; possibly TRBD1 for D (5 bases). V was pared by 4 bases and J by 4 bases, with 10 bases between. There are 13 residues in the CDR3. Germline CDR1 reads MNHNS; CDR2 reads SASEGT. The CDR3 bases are TGTGCCAGCAGTGGGGGGGGACGCACTGAAGCTTTCTTT. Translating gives CASSGGGRTEAFF.

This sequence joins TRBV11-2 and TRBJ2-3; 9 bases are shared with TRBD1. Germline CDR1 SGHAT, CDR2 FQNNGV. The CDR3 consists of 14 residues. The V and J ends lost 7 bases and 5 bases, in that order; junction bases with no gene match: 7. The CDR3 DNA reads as TGTGCCAGCAAGTGGGGACAGGGAAGAGATACGCAGTATTTT. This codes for CASKWGQGRDTQYF.

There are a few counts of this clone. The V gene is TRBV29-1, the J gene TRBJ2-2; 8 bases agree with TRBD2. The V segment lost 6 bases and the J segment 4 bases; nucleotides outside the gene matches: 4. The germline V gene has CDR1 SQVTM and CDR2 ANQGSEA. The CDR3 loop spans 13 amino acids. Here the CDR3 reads CSVGLDLTGELFF. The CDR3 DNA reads TGCAGCGTGGGACTAGACCTCACCGGGGAGCTGTTTTTT.

This CDR3 is CSVEDASFEAETGELFF. The CDR3, as DNA: TGCAGCGTTGAAGATGCATCCTTTGAAGCGGAAACCGGGGAGCTGTTTTTT. The V call is TRBV29-1, the J call TRBJ2-2; TRBD2 might be the D (5 bases). CDR1 SQVTM and CDR2 ANQGSEA come from the germline V gene. CDR3 size: 17 residues. V gave up 0 bases and J gave up 5 bases, with 19 bases separating them.

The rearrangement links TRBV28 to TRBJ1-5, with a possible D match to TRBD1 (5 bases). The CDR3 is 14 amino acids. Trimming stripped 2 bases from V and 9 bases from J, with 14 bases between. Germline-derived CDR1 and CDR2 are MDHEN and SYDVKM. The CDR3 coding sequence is TGTGCCAGCAGTTTAATTCAGGGAAGGGCGCCCCAGCATTTT. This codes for CASSLIQGRAPQHF. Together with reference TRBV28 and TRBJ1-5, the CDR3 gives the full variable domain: DVKVTQSSRYLVKRTGEKVFLECVQDMDHENMFWYRQDPGLGLRLIYFSYDVKMKEKGDIPEGYSVSREKKERFSLILESASTNQTSMYLCASSLIQGRAPQHFGDGTRLSIL.

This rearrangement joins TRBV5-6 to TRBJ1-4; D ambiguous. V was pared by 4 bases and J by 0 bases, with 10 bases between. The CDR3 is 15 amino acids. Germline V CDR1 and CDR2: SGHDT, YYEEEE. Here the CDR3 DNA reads TGTGCCAGCAGCAGGAGCCCTACAACTAATGAAAAACTGTTTTTT. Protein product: CASSRSPTTNEKLFF.

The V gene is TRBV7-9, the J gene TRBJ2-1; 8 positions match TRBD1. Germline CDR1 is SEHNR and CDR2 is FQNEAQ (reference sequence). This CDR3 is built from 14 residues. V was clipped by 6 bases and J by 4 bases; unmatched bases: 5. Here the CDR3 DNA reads TGTGCCAGCAGACCACAGGGGGGATACAATGAGCAGTTCTTC. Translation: CASRPQGGYNEQFF.

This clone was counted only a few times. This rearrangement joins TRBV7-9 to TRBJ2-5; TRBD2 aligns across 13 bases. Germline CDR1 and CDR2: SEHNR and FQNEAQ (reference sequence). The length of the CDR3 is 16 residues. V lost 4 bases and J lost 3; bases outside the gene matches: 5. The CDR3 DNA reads TGTGCCAGCAGCTCAATACTAGCGGGGGGGAAAGAGACCCAGTACTTC. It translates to CASSSILAGGKETQYF. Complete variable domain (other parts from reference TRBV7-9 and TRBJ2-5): DTGVSQNPRHKITKRGQNVTFRCDPISEHNRLYWYRQTLGQGPEFLTYFQNEAQLEKSRLLSDRFSAERPKGSFSTLEIQRTEQGDSAMYLCASSSILAGGKETQYFGPGTRLLVL.

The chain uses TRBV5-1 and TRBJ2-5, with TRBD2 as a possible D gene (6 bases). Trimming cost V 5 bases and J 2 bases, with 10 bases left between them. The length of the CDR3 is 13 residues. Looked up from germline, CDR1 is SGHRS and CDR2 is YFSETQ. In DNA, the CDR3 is TGCGCCAGCAGAACGGGACTTCAAGAGACCCAGTACTTC. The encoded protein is CASRTGLQETQYF.

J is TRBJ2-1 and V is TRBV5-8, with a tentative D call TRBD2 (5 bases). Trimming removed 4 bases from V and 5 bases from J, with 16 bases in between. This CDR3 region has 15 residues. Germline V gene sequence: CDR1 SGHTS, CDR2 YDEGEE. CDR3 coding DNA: TGTGCCAGCAGCATCCGAGTCGGGGTGCACAATGAGCAGTTCTTC. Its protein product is CASSIRVGVHNEQFF. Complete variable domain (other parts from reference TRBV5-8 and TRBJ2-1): EAGVTQSPTHLIKTRGQQATLRCSPISGHTSVYWYQQALGLGLQFLLWYDEGEERNRGNFPPRFSGRQFPNYSSELNVNALELEDSALYLCASSIRVGVHNEQFFGPGTRLTVL.

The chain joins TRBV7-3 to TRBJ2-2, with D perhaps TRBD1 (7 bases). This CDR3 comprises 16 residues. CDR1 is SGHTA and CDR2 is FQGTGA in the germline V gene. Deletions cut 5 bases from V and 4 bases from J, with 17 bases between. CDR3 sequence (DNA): TGTGCCAGCAGCCCCCAGGGGGGCCGTCCCACCGGGGAGCTGTTTTTT. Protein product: CASSPQGGRPTGELFF.

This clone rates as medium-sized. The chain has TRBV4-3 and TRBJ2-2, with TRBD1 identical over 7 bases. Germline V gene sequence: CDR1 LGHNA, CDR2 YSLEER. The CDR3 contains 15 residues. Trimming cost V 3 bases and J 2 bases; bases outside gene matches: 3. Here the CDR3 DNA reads TGCGCCAGCAGCCAGTACAGGGGCAACACCGGGGAGCTGTTTTTT. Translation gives CASSQYRGNTGELFF.

CDR3 in DNA: TGCGCCAGCAGCCTCCTTGTAGGCGGGGGGTCCGGAGAGCAGTTCTTC. Translating it yields CASSLLVGGGSGEQFF. This rearrangement joins TRBV4-1 to TRBJ2-1; 8 positions agree with TRBD2. This CDR3 is built from 16 residues. Germline V CDR1 and CDR2: MGHRA, YSYEKL. V gave up 4 bases and J gave up 10 bases; unmatched junction bases: 15.

CDR3 bases: TGTGCCAGCCAGGGGGCGCGAGGGAACTATGGCTACACCTTC. Translating it yields CASQGARGNYGYTF. The gene calls are TRBV19 and TRBJ1-2, with 8 bases fitting TRBD1. Germline lookup yields CDR1 LNHDA and CDR2 SQIVND (reference sequence). The CDR3 has 14 residues. Trimming removed 9 bases from V and 2 bases from J; junction bases left unmatched: 8.

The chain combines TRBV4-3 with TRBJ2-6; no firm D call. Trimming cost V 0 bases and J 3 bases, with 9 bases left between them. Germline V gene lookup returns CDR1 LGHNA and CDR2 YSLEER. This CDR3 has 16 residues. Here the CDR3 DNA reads TGCGCCAGCAGCCAAGATCCCCCGGGTGGGGCCAACGTCCTGACTTTC. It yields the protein CASSQDPPGGANVLTF.

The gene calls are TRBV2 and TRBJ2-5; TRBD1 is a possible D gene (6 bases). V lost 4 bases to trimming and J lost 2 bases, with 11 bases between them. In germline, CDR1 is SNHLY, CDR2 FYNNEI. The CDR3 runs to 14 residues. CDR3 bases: TGTGCCAGCAGTGTACAGGGAACACAAGAGACCCAGTACTTC. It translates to CASSVQGTQETQYF.

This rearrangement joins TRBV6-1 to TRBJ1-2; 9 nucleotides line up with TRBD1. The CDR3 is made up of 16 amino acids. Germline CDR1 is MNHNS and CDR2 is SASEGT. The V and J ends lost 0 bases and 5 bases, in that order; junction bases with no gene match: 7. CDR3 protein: CASSEAASDRGYGYTF. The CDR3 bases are TGTGCCAGCAGTGAAGCCGCCTCCGACAGGGGGTATGGCTACACCTTC.

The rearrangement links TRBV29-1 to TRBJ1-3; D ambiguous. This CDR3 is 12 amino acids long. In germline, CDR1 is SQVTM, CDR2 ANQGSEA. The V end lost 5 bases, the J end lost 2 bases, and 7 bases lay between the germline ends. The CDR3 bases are TGCAGCGTTCAGGTTACTGGAAACACCATATATTTT. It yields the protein CSVQVTGNTIYF.

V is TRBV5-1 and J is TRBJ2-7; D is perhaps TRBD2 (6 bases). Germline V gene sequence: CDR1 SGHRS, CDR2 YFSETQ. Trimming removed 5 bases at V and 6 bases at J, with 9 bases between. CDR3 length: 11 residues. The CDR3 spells CASREGGEQYF. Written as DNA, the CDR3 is TGCGCCAGCAGGGAGGGTGGCGAGCAGTACTTC.

The CDR3 bases are TGTGCCAGCAGTGAGTTGATGGGCGGGACAGGAGACTATGGCTACACCTTC. Amino acid sequence: CASSELMGGTGDYGYTF. V gene TRBV2 combines with J gene TRBJ1-2; TRBD1 agrees at 8 bases. Germline V lookup: CDR1 SNHLY, CDR2 FYNNEI. The V and J ends lost 3 bases and 3 bases, in that order; junction bases with no gene match: 12. The CDR3 is made up of 17 amino acids.

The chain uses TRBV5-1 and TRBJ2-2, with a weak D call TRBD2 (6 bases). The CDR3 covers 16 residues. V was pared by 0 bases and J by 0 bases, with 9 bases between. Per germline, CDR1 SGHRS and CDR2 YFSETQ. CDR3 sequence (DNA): TGCGCCAGCAGCTTGGATGGCGGGACGAACACCGGGGAGCTGTTTTTT. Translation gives CASSLDGGTNTGELFF.

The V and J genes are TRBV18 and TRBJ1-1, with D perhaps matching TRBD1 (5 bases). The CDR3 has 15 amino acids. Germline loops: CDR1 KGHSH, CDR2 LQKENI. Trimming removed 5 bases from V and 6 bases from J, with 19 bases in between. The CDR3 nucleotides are TGTGCCAGCTCATCCTCAGATACCCCGGGGGCTGAAGCTTTCTTT. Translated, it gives CASSSSDTPGAEAFF.